This TCR beta chain originates from a study of blood T cell repertoires in COVID-19. Study-level information: Samples came from the United States, Italy and Spain, spanning acute and convalescent COVID-19. PBMCs, B-cell-depleted T cells, or T cells provided the cDNA or gDNA that made up the material.

Trimming cost V 4 bases and J 3 bases, with 10 bases left between them. CDR1 is MNHEY, CDR2 SMNVEV, per germline (reference sequence). The CDR3 loop spans 13 amino acids. As originally analysed: Amplification of reference gene primers was used by the study to estimate nucleated cell counts. The method was immunoSEQ multiplex PCR; TCRdb's version includes in-frame clones alone and lacks a portion of them. That table supplies the V and J calls and clone size; D and trimming were determined from the DNA. Of 65,000 or so clones in the sample, around nine tenths are singletons; the top ten hold about 1.3%.

The rearrangement links TRBV27 to TRBJ2-7, with D maybe TRBD2 (5 bases). This TCR was sampled from a man in his 60s with acute or convalescent COVID-19. The sample comprised peripheral blood. The CDR3 here is CASSSRGFYEQYF. DNA for the CDR3: TGTGCCAGCAGTTCCCGGGGTTTCTACGAGCAGTACTTC.